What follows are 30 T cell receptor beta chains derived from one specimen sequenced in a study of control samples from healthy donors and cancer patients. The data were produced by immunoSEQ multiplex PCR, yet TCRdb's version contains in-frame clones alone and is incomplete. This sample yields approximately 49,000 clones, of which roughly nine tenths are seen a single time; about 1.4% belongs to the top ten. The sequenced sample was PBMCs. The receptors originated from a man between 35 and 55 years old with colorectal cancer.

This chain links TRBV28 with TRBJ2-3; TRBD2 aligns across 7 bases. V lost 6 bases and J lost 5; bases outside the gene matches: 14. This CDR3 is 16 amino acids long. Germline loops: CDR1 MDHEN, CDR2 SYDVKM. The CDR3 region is CASSLLGLGEGDTQYF. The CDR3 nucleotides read TGTGCCAGCAGCCTCCTGGGACTCGGGGAGGGAGATACGCAGTATTTT.

CDR3 loop: CASSLNMGGYYEQYF. DNA of the CDR3: TGTGCCAGCAGCTTGAATATGGGCGGATACTACGAGCAGTACTTC. The chain uses TRBV5-6 and TRBJ2-7, with D unresolved. In germline, CDR1 is SGHDT, CDR2 YYEEEE. The CDR3 is 15 amino acids. V dropped 1 base and J dropped 3 bases, with 14 bases sitting between them.

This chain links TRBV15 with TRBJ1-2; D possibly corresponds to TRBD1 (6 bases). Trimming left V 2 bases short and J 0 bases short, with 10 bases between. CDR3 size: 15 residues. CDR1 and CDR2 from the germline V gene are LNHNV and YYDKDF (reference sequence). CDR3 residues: CATSRRQASNYGYTF. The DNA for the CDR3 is TGTGCCACCAGCAGAAGACAGGCCTCTAACTATGGCTACACCTTC.

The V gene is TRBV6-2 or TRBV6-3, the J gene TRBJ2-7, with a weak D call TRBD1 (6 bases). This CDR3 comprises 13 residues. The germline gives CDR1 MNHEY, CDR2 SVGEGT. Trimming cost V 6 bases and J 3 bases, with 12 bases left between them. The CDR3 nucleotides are TGTGCCAGCAGCGAAGTCAGGGGCTACGAGCAGTACTTC. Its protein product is CASSEVRGYEQYF.

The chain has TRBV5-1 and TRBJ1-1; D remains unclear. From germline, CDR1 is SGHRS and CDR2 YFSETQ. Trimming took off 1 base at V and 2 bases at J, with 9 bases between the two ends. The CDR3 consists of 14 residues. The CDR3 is CASSLSTSNTEAFF. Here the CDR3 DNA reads TGCGCCAGCAGCTTGAGTACCTCCAACACTGAAGCTTTCTTT.

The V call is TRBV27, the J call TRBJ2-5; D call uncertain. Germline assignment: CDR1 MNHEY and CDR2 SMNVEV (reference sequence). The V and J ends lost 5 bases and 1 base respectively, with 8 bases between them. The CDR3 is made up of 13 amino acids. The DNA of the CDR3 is TGTGCCAGCAGTCCCCGGATCCAAGAGACCCAGTACTTC. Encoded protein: CASSPRIQETQYF.

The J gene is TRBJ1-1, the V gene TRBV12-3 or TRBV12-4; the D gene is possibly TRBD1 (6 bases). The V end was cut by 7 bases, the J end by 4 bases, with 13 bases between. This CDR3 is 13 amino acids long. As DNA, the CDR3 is TGTGCCAGCAATAAACAGGGTCCCACTGAAGCTTTCTTT. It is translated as CASNKQGPTEAFF.

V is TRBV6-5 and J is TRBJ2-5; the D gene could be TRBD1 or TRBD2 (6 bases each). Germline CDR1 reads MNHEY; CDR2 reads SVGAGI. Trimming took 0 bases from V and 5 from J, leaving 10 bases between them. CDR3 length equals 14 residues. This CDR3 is CASSYSWGAETQYF. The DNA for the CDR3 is TGTGCCAGCAGTTACTCGTGGGGGGCTGAGACCCAGTACTTC.

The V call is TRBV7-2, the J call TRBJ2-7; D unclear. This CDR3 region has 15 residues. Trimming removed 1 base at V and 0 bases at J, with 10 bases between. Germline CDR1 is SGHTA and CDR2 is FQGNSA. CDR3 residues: CASSLEGITSYEQYF. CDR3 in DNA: TGTGCCAGCAGCTTAGAAGGTATCACCTCCTACGAGCAGTACTTC.

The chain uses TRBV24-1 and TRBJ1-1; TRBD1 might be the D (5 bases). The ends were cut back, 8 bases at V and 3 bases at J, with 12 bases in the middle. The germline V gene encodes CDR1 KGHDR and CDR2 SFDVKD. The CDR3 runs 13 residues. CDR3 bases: TGTGCCACCATGCAGGGAAGAGACACTGAAGCTTTCTTT. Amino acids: CATMQGRDTEAFF.

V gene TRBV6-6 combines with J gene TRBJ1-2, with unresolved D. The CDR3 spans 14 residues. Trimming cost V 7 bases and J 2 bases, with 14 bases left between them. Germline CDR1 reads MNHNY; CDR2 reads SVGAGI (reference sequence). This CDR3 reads CASTQYDSNYGYTF. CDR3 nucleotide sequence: TGTGCCAGCACCCAATACGATTCAAACTATGGCTACACCTTC.

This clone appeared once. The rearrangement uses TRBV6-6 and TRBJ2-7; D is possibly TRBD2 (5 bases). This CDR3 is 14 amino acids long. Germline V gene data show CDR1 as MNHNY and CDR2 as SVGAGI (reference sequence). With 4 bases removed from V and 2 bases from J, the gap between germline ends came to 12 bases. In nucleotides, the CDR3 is TGTGCCAGCAGTTCCGATGGGAGCACCTACGAGCAGTACTTC. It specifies CASSSDGSTYEQYF.

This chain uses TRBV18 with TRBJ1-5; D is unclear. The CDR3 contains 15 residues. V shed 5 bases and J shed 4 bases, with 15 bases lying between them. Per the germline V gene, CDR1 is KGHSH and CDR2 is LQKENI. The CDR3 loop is CASSAWVDPNQPQHF. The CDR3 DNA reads TGTGCCAGCTCAGCGTGGGTGGACCCGAATCAGCCCCAGCATTTT.

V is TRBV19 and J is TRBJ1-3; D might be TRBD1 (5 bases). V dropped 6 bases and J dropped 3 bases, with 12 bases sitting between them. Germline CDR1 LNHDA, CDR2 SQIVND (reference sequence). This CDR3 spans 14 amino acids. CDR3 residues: CASRPAGYGNTIYF. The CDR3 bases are TGTGCCAGTAGGCCAGCAGGGTATGGAAACACCATATATTTT.

In nucleotides, the CDR3 is TGTGCCAGCAGCTCCCGACTAGCGGACTACGAGCAGTACTTC. Its translation: CASSSRLADYEQYF. The J gene is TRBJ2-7, the V gene TRBV7-9; 9 bases fit TRBD2. The CDR3 length is 14 residues. The V gene's germline CDR1 is SEHNR and CDR2 FQNEAQ (reference sequence). V lost 4 bases, J lost 3 bases, and 4 bases stayed unmatched.

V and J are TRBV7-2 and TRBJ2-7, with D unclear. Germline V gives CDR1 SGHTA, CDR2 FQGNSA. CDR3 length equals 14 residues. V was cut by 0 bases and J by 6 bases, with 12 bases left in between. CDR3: CASSLAHSSGEQYF. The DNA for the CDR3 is TGTGCCAGCAGCTTAGCGCACAGCTCAGGCGAGCAGTACTTC.

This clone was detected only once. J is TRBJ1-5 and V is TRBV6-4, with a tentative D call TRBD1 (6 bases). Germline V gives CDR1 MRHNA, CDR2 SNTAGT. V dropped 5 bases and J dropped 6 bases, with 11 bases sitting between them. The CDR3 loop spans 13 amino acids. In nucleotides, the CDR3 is TGTGCCAGCAGTTTACAGGGAAGTCAGCCCCAGCATTTT. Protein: CASSLQGSQPQHF.

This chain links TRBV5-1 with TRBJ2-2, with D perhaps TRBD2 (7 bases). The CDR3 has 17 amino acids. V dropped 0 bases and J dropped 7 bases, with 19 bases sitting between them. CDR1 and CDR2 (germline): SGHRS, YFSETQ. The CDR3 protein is CASSLAGVRGPGGELFF. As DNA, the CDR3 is TGCGCCAGCAGCTTGGCCGGAGTGCGGGGGCCCGGCGGGGAGCTGTTTTTT.

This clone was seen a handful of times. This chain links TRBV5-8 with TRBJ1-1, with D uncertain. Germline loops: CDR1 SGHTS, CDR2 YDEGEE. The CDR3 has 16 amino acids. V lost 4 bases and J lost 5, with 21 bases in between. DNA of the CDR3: TGTGCCAGCAGCCCACTGAGGAGGACCTGGGGAACTGAAGCTTTCTTT. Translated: CASSPLRRTWGTEAFF.

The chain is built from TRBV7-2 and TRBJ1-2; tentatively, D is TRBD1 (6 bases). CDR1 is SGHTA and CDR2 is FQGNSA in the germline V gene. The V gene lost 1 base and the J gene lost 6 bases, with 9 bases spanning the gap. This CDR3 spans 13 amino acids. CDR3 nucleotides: TGTGCCAGCAGCTTAGGACAGGAGAATGGCTACACCTTC. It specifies CASSLGQENGYTF.

Here the CDR3 reads CASMEGSGTYNEQFF. The CDR3 nucleotides read TGCGCCAGCATGGAGGGTAGCGGGACCTACAATGAGCAGTTCTTC. This chain joins TRBV5-1 and TRBJ2-1; 8 positions agree with TRBD2. Germline V gene sequence: CDR1 SGHRS, CDR2 YFSETQ. Trimming cost V 6 bases and J 2 bases; bases outside gene matches: 7. The CDR3 extends over 15 amino acids.

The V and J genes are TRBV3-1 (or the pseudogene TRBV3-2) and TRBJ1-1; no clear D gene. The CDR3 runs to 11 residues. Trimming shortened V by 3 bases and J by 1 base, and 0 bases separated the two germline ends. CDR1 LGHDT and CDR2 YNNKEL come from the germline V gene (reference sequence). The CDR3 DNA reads TGTGCCAGCAGCCAGAACACTGAAGCTTTCTTT. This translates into CASSQNTEAFF.

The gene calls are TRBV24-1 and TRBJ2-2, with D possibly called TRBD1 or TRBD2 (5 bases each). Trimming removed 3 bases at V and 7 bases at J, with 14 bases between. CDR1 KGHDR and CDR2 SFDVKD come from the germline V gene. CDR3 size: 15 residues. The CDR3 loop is CATSDGDPLSGELFF. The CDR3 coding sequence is TGTGCCACCAGTGATGGGGACCCACTGAGCGGGGAGCTGTTTTTT.

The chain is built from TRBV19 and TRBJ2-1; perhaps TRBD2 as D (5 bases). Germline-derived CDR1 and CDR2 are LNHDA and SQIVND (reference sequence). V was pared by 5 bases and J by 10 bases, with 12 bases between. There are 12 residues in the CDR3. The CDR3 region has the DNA TGTGCCAGTAGTCCCATAAGAGGGGAGCAGTTCTTC. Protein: CASSPIRGEQFF.

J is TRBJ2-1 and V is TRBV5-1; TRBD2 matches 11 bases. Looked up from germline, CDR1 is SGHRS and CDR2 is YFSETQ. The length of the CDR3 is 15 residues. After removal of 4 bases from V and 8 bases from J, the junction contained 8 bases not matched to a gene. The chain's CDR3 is CASSSSGRALDEQFF. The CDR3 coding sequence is TGCGCCAGCAGCAGTAGCGGGAGGGCCTTGGATGAGCAGTTCTTC.

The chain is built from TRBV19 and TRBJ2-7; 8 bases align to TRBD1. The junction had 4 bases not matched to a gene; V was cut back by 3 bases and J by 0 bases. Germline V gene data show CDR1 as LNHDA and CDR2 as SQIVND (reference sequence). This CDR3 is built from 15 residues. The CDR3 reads CASSIRQGSSYEQYF. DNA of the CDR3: TGTGCCAGTAGTATCCGACAGGGGAGCTCCTACGAGCAGTACTTC.

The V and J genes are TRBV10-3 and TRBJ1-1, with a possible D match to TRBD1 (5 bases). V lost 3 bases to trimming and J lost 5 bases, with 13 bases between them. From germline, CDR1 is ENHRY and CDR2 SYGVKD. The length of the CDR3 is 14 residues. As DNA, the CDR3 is TGTGCCATCAGTGATAAGGGGCGTTCGACTGAAGCTTTCTTT. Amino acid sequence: CAISDKGRSTEAFF.

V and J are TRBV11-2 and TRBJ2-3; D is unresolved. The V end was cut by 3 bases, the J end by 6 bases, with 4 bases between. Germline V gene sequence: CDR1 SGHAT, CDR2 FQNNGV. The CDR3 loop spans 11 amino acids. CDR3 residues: CASSLEDTQYF. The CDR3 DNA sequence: TGTGCCAGCAGCTTGGAGGATACGCAGTATTTT.

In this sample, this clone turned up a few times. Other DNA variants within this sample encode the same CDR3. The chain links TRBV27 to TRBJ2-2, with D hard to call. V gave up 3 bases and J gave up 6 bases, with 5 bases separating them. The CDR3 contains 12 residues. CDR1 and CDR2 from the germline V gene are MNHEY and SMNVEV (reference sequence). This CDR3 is CASSFTAGELFF. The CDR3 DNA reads TGTGCCAGCAGTTTTACGGCCGGGGAGCTGTTTTTT.

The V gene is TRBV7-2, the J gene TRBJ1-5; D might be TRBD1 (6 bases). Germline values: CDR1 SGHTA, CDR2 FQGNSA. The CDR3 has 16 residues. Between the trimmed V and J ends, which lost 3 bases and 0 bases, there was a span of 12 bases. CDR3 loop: CASSLGGGRSNQPQHF. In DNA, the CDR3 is TGTGCCAGCAGCTTGGGAGGGGGTCGTAGCAATCAGCCCCAGCATTTT.